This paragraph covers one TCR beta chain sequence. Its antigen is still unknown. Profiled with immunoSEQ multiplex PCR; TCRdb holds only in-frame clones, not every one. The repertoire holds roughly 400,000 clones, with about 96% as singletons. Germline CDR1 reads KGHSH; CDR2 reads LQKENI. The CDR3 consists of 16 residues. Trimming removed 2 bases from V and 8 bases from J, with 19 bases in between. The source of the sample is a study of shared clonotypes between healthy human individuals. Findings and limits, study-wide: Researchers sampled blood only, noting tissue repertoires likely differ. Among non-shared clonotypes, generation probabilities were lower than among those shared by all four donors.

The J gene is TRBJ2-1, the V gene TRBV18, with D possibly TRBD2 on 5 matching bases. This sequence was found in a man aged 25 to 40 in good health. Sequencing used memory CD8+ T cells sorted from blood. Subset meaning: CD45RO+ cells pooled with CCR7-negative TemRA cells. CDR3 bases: TGTGCCAGCTCACCATTCCGGACTGGAGTCAGCGATGAGCAGTTCTTC. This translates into CASSPFRTGVSDEQFF.